This T cell receptor (beta chain) was profiled in a study of blood T cell repertoires in COVID-19. Study as a whole: Acute and convalescent COVID-19 samples came from the United States, Italy and Spain. T cells, B-cell-depleted T cells, or PBMCs supplied cDNA or gDNA.

This CDR3 comprises 14 residues. Trimming removed 7 bases at V and 1 base at J, with 11 bases between. Germline V lookup: CDR1 LNHDA, CDR2 SQIVND (reference sequence). The assay was immunoSEQ multiplex PCR, and TCRdb's table has in-frame clones only and misses some. The sample contains around 280,000 clones, around 90% of which appear only once. The sequence came from a woman aged 18-29 years with acute COVID-19. Source material: PBMCs or T cells enriched from blood (not recorded which). V gene TRBV19 combines with J gene TRBJ1-5; TRBD1 is a possible D gene (5 bases). CDR3 in DNA: TGTGCCAGTAAAGCAGGGCTCAGCAATCAGCCCCAGCATTTT. The encoded protein is CASKAGLSNQPQHF.